Included here is one TCR beta chain sequence, with context. This CDR3 has 17 amino acids. Germline loops: CDR1 ENHRY, CDR2 SYGVKD. V lost 6 bases and J 0 bases, leaving 19 bases between the germline ends. This entry comes from a study of blood T cells in healthy people across ages. A J-beta primer mix and a sample-barcoded 5' primer were used in a second PCR of roughly 6 to 12 cycles. MiXCR, applied by TCRdb to the 5' RACE reads, yields one record per CDR3 protein. There are hundreds of thousands of distinct CDR3 sequences in the sample; roughly 44% occur only once, and under 20% lies in the top ten. The sequencing sample was made of blood. The receptor was derived from a man aged 55 to 69 in good health. The chain combines TRBV10-3 with TRBJ2-3; D perhaps matches TRBD2 (6 bases). The CDR3 spells CAISQTRSGTSTDTQYF. The CDR3 DNA reads TGTGCCATCAGCCAGACAAGGTCCGGGACTAGCACAGATACGCAGTATTTT.